Sequencing of this T cell receptor beta chain was carried out in a study of blood T cell repertoires in COVID-19. Study overall: There were acute and convalescent COVID-19 samples, and they came from the United States, Italy and Spain.

The repertoire was sequenced with immunoSEQ multiplex PCR; TCRdb's copy has only in-frame clones and lacks some. Of approximately 240,000 clones listed, around 90% were seen once; the top ten hold about 6%. This clone was seen only once. Trimming cost V 2 bases and J 5 bases; bases outside gene matches: 6. The germline V gene has CDR1 MNHNY and CDR2 SVGAGI (reference sequence). The length of the CDR3 is 15 residues. This receptor was taken from a woman in her 30s with acute COVID-19. The rearrangement links TRBV6-6 to TRBJ2-1; TRBD1 matches 7 bases. Sequencing input: PBMCs or T cells enriched from blood (not recorded which). CDR3 residues: CASSYLGGRNNEQFF. The DNA for the CDR3 is TGTGCCAGCAGTTACCTAGGGGGCCGGAACAATGAGCAGTTCTTC.